This T cell receptor (beta chain) appears in the sequencing data of a study of shared clonotypes between healthy human individuals. Study-wide findings and caveats: Clonotypes shared by all four donors outscored non-shared clonotypes in generation probability.

For this clone: Antigen specificity is unknown.

Trimming at V came to 3 bases and at J to 4 bases, leaving 3 bases not matched to a gene. The germline V gene has CDR1 SGHVS and CDR2 FQNEAQ. This CDR3 has 14 amino acids. Clones were read by immunoSEQ multiplex PCR, and TCRdb kept only the in-frame ones, dropping some. The sample includes about 1,500,000 clones, about 96% of them seen just once. J is TRBJ2-1 and V is TRBV7-8; the match to TRBD2 covers 7 bases. Sequencing was carried out using naive CD4+ T cells sorted from blood. Specified subset: CD45RA+ positively selected. The receptor was isolated from a man aged 25 to 45 in good health. CDR3 protein: CASSLRETYNEQFF. In DNA form, the CDR3 reads TGTGCCAGCAGCTTGCGGGAGACGTACAATGAGCAGTTCTTC.